The 22 T cell receptor beta chains in this list originate from one sample, sequenced in a study of cytomegalovirus exposure and HLA in healthy donors. With 60 Vbeta and 13 Jbeta primers, the PCR was carried out. TCRdb's copy holds only in-frame clones and misses some; the assay was immunoSEQ multiplex PCR. This table has more than 110,000 clones, around 81% appearing once. Sequencing used PBMCs. These receptor sequences come from a man aged 40-49 years in good health and CMV-seropositive.

This clone was observed a few times. V gene TRBV2 combines with J gene TRBJ1-4, with 8 positions matching TRBD1. Unmatched junction bases numbered 4, after V lost 7 bases and J lost 3 bases. This CDR3 spans 14 amino acids. Germline-derived CDR1 and CDR2 are SNHLY and FYNNEI. CDR3 amino acids: CASTPGQANEKLFF. DNA of the CDR3: TGTGCCAGCACCCCGGGACAGGCTAATGAAAAACTGTTTTTT.

There are a few counts of this clone. V gene TRBV2 combines with J gene TRBJ2-7; D is perhaps TRBD1 (5 bases). The germline CDR1 and CDR2 sequences are SNHLY and FYNNEI. CDR3 length equals 13 residues. The V gene lost 7 bases and the J gene lost 4 bases, with 14 bases spanning the gap. CDR3: CASIGRTLYEQYF. The CDR3 DNA reads TGTGCCAGCATTGGAAGGACATTGTACGAGCAGTACTTC.

V is TRBV7-2 and J is TRBJ2-7, with D possibly being TRBD2 (6 bases). The V gene lost 0 bases and the J gene lost 5 bases, with 11 bases spanning the gap. Germline-derived CDR1 and CDR2 are SGHTA and FQGNSA. The CDR3 covers 14 residues. The DNA of the CDR3 is TGTGCCAGCAGCTTAGCCAGCGGGTCCCACGAGCAGTACTTC. As protein: CASSLASGSHEQYF.

This clone has just one count. The chain carries TRBV12-5 and TRBJ2-7; 7 bases map to TRBD1. This CDR3 has 17 residues. V lost 7 bases and J lost 9; bases outside the gene matches: 24. Germline V gene lookup returns CDR1 LGHNT and CDR2 FRNRAP. CDR3 protein: CASAALPGTASFSWQYF. CDR3 sequence (DNA): TGTGCTAGTGCCGCTTTACCTGGGACAGCTTCCTTTTCGTGGCAGTACTTC.

V and J are TRBV7-9 and TRBJ1-6, with a weak D call TRBD1 (5 bases). Trimming took 4 bases from V and 8 from J, leaving 15 bases between them. The CDR3 sequence is 15 residues long. The V gene's germline CDR1 is SEHNR and CDR2 FQNEAQ (reference sequence). For the CDR3, the DNA is TGTGCCAGCAGCTCCTGGGACCGGGGGGATTCACCCCTCCACTTT. Translation: CASSSWDRGDSPLHF. The whole variable domain, filled in from reference TRBV7-9 and TRBJ1-6, reads DTGVSQNPRHKITKRGQNVTFRCDPISEHNRLYWYRQTLGQGPEFLTYFQNEAQLEKSRLLSDRFSAERPKGSFSTLEIQRTEQGDSAMYLCASSSWDRGDSPLHFGNGTRLTVT.

The V gene is TRBV10-3, the J gene TRBJ2-7, with a weak D call TRBD2 (5 bases). This CDR3 spans 14 amino acids. Germline lookup yields CDR1 ENHRY and CDR2 SYGVKD. V lost 6 bases and J lost 0, with 12 bases in between. CDR3 residues: CAISDPGFSYEQYF. Here the CDR3 DNA reads TGTGCCATCAGCGACCCGGGGTTCTCCTACGAGCAGTACTTC.

In DNA, the CDR3 is TGCAGCGTTGCTTCCGGGACAGGGGCCTACGAGCAGTACTTC. The encoded protein is CSVASGTGAYEQYF. The rearrangement links TRBV29-1 to TRBJ2-7, with 10 bases fitting TRBD1. The J segment lost 2 bases and the V segment lost 4 bases, leaving 5 bases of the junction unmatched. The CDR3 sequence is 14 residues long. CDR1 and CDR2 (germline): SQVTM, ANQGSEA.

This clone was picked up a small number of times. J is TRBJ2-7 and V is TRBV7-8; 7 bases are a match to TRBD1. Germline CDR1 SGHVS, CDR2 FQNEAQ. The length of the CDR3 is 12 residues. Trimming cost V 2 bases and J 6 bases; bases outside gene matches: 1. The CDR3 spells CASSLPGGEQYF. CDR3 coding DNA: TGTGCCAGCAGCTTACCAGGGGGCGAGCAGTACTTC.

V usage is TRBV10-1 and J usage is TRBJ2-5; D is possibly TRBD2 (6 bases). V gave up 7 bases and J gave up 5 bases, with 11 bases separating them. This CDR3 has 12 amino acids. Germline V gene data show CDR1 as WNHNN and CDR2 as SYGVQD (reference sequence). CDR3 sequence: CASTWTKETQYF. The CDR3 nucleotides read TGCGCCAGCACCTGGACTAAGGAGACCCAGTACTTC.

The CDR3 sequence is CASSPRGMNTEAFF. The DNA for the CDR3 is TGTGCCAGCTCACCGCGGGGGATGAACACTGAAGCTTTCTTT. The rearrangement links TRBV18 to TRBJ1-1, with a weak D call TRBD1 (5 bases). Trimming pared 3 bases from V and 0 bases from J, leaving 8 bases between. The CDR3 spans 14 residues. The germline CDR1 and CDR2 sequences are KGHSH and LQKENI.

V and J are TRBV7-9 and TRBJ2-2, with a possible D match to TRBD1 (5 bases). Trimming took off 3 bases at V and 0 bases at J, with 8 bases between the two ends. The CDR3 contains 15 residues. Germline assignment: CDR1 SEHNR and CDR2 FQNEAQ (reference sequence). CDR3 nucleotides: TGTGCCAGCAGCTTTAACAGGCCGAACACCGGGGAGCTGTTTTTT. Translated, it gives CASSFNRPNTGELFF.

The chain joins TRBV19 to TRBJ1-2, with no clear D. Germline V gives CDR1 LNHDA, CDR2 SQIVND (reference sequence). Trimming stripped 0 bases from V and 10 bases from J, with 18 bases between. The CDR3 spans 15 residues. CDR3 amino acids: CASSIDLSGSGTYTF. In DNA form, the CDR3 reads TGTGCCAGTAGTATAGATCTATCGGGTTCCGGCACCTACACCTTC.

This chain links TRBV18 with TRBJ1-4, with D unclear. Germline-derived CDR1 and CDR2 are KGHSH and LQKENI. V lost 6 bases, J lost 4 bases, and 15 bases lay in between. The CDR3 spans 15 residues. Here the CDR3 DNA reads TGTGCCAGCTCCCCCCCCGAGGCCTTTAATGAAAAACTGTTTTTT. This translates into CASSPPEAFNEKLFF.

The chain combines TRBV4-1 with TRBJ2-1; 8 bases are shared with TRBD2. This CDR3 region has 16 residues. Germline lookup yields CDR1 MGHRA and CDR2 YSYEKL. With V trimmed by 3 bases and J by 0 bases, 4 bases remained unmatched. The CDR3 nucleotides are TGCGCCAGCAGCCAGGTAGCGGGAAGCTCCTACAATGAGCAGTTCTTC. Amino acids: CASSQVAGSSYNEQFF.

The chain carries TRBV30 and TRBJ2-1; TRBD2 matches at 9 bases. The CDR3 totals 13 residues. Trimming took 4 bases from V and 4 from J; bases not matched to a gene: 2. Germline CDR1 and CDR2: GTSNPN and SVGIG (reference sequence). CDR3: CAWTSGAYNEQFF. DNA of the CDR3: TGTGCCTGGACTAGCGGGGCTTACAATGAGCAGTTCTTC.

J is TRBJ2-7 and V is TRBV29-1, with 10 bases fitting TRBD1. Trimming cost V 0 bases and J 3 bases; bases outside gene matches: 8. The CDR3 extends over 16 amino acids. The V gene's germline CDR1 is SQVTM and CDR2 ANQGSEA. CDR3 coding DNA: TGCAGCGTTGAAGATCGGGCAGGACAGGGGGGCTACGAGCAGTACTTC. This encodes CSVEDRAGQGGYEQYF.

Note on this clone: Different DNA sequences within this sample yield the same CDR3. This chain links TRBV7-2 with TRBJ2-1, with unresolved D. Germline values: CDR1 SGHTA, CDR2 FQGNSA. Trimming removed 1 base from V and 1 base from J, with 8 bases in between. The CDR3 contains 15 residues. The CDR3 region is CASSLGSSSYNEQFF. In nucleotides, the CDR3 is TGTGCCAGCAGCTTAGGGTCCAGTTCCTACAATGAGCAGTTCTTC.

This clone showed up just a few times. This chain uses TRBV19 with TRBJ1-1; 8 nucleotides match TRBD1. With V trimmed by 8 bases and J by 5 bases, 16 bases remained unmatched. The CDR3 length is 16 residues. Germline-derived CDR1 and CDR2 are LNHDA and SQIVND (reference sequence). The CDR3 coding sequence is TGTGCCAGTTCCTTACTTAGAACAGGGGGACGGACTGAAGCTTTCTTT. It specifies CASSLLRTGGRTEAFF.

This clone was picked up a small number of times. The chain joins TRBV7-6 to TRBJ2-7; TRBD2 aligns across 9 bases. V trimming: 5 bases; J trimming: 2 bases; junction bases outside the gene matches: 10. The CDR3 totals 16 residues. Germline V CDR1 and CDR2: SGHVS, FNYEAQ. DNA for the CDR3: TGTGCCAGCAGCGGCCAAGCGGGAGGACCCCCCTACGAGCAGTACTTC. It yields the protein CASSGQAGGPPYEQYF.

Turning to this clone: Sequence at one end of the junction differs from germline and may be a read error. This chain connects TRBV29-1 to TRBJ1-2; tentatively, D is TRBD1 (6 bases). This CDR3 comprises 13 residues. Germline CDR1 is SQVTM and CDR2 is ANQGSEA. Here the CDR3 DNA reads TGCAGCGTTGATGGGCAGGGACATTCTGGCTACCCCTTC. It codes for CSVDGQGHSGYPF.

The chain employs TRBV18 and TRBJ1-1; no definite D call. The CDR3 sequence is 18 residues long. V lost 3 bases to trimming and J lost 2 bases, with 22 bases between them. CDR1 KGHSH and CDR2 LQKENI come from the germline V gene. Written as DNA, the CDR3 is TGTGCCAGCTCACCCGCTTTGGGCAGTGGAATATTAAACACTGAAGCTTTCTTT. Protein: CASSPALGSGILNTEAFF.

The V and J genes are TRBV6-6 and TRBJ1-3; 7 bases fit TRBD1. The CDR3 spans 13 residues. Per germline, CDR1 MNHNY and CDR2 SVGAGI (reference sequence). Losses at the gene ends were 6 bases for V and 6 bases for J; bases not matched to a gene: 5. CDR3 residues: CASSSGGQNTIYF. CDR3 sequence (DNA): TGTGCCAGCAGCTCAGGGGGTCAAAACACCATATATTTT.